Below are 9 T cell receptor beta chains sequenced from a single sample in a study of metastatic and nonmetastatic thyroid tumors. TCRdb re-clonotyped the PCR reads via MiXCR. This table has 11,000 or so clones, approximately 24% appearing once. Every patient underwent thyroid surgery untreated. The sequencing sample was made of tumor tissue. The receptors come from a female donor with papillary thyroid cancer or a benign thyroid nodule (not recorded which). Some clones in this sample may be carry-over from other donors' samples.

This clone is medium-sized (0.01 to 0.1%) by share. The gene calls are TRBV19 and TRBJ1-4; D is possibly TRBD1 (5 bases). The CDR3 length is 14 residues. Deletions cut 9 bases from V and 7 bases from J, with 18 bases between. The V gene's germline CDR1 is LNHDA and CDR2 SQIVND (reference sequence). This CDR3 is CASTSDRGSEKLFF. For the CDR3, the DNA is TGTGCCAGCACTTCTGACAGAGGAAGTGAAAAACTGTTTTTT.

Here the CDR3 DNA reads TGTGCCAGCAGTGATCCCCCAGGCGGGGAGCTGTTTTTT. It encodes CASSDPPGGELFF. The V gene is TRBV6-1, the J gene TRBJ2-2; D remains ambiguous. Trimming left V 3 bases short and J 7 bases short, with 9 bases between. Germline V gives CDR1 MNHNS, CDR2 SASEGT. CDR3 length equals 13 residues.

This clone was seen repeatedly, ten times or more. This rearrangement joins TRBV18 to TRBJ1-1; D not resolved. This CDR3 is built from 14 residues. Germline V gene sequence: CDR1 KGHSH, CDR2 LQKENI. V was shortened by 2 bases and J by 3 bases, with 10 bases between the two germline ends. The CDR3 protein is CASSPIGLDTEAFF. The CDR3 DNA is TGTGCCAGCTCACCAATTGGGCTGGACACTGAAGCTTTCTTT. The variable domain in full, completed from reference TRBV18 and TRBJ1-1, reads NAGVMQNPRHLVRRRGQEARLRCSPMKGHSHVYWYRQLPEEGLKFMVYLQKENIIDESGMPKERFSAEFPKEGPSILRIQQVVRGDSAAYFCASSPIGLDTEAFFGQGTRLTVV.

This clone was picked up many times. In DNA, the CDR3 is TGTGCCTGGAGTTCGCGAACAGATACGCAGTATTTT. Protein sequence: CAWSSRTDTQYF. V usage is TRBV30 and J usage is TRBJ2-3; the D is unclear. Germline V lookup: CDR1 GTSNPN, CDR2 SVGIG (reference sequence). The CDR3 is 12 amino acids. The ends were cut back, 2 bases at V and 3 bases at J, with 6 bases in the middle.

The V call is TRBV19, the J call TRBJ1-4, with a possible D match to TRBD1 (5 bases). Trimming cost V 1 base and J 4 bases, with 10 bases left between them. CDR1 is LNHDA, CDR2 SQIVND, per germline (reference sequence). This CDR3 is built from 15 residues. The CDR3: CASSIGDRINEKLFF. The CDR3 coding sequence is TGTGCCAGTAGTATAGGGGACCGGATTAATGAAAAACTGTTTTTT.

There are a few counts of this clone. The rearrangement joins TRBV6-1 to TRBJ1-5; weak D call: TRBD1 (5 bases). From germline, CDR1 is MNHNS and CDR2 SASEGT. The V end lost 6 bases, the J end lost 3 bases, and 12 bases lay between the germline ends. This CDR3 spans 14 amino acids. This CDR3 is CASRRGRANQPQHF. In nucleotides, the CDR3 is TGTGCCAGCAGGAGGGGCAGGGCCAATCAGCCCCAGCATTTT.

V and J are TRBV20-1 and TRBJ1-1; D call uncertain. Trimming stripped 3 bases from V and 0 bases from J, with 5 bases between. Germline V gene lookup returns CDR1 DFQATT and CDR2 SNEGSKA (reference sequence). The CDR3 sequence is 12 residues long. CDR3 nucleotide sequence: TGCAGTGCTAGGGCCATGAACACTGAAGCTTTCTTT. Translation: CSARAMNTEAFF.

The chain recombines TRBV19 with TRBJ1-2; tentatively, D is TRBD1 (5 bases). The CDR3 sequence is 14 residues long. V gave up 3 bases and J gave up 2 bases, with 10 bases separating them. Germline V gene sequence: CDR1 LNHDA, CDR2 SQIVND (reference sequence). In nucleotides, the CDR3 is TGTGCCAGTAGTATGTCAGGGCCCAACTATGGCTACACCTTC. This gives the protein CASSMSGPNYGYTF.

For this clone: At one boundary the junction diverges from the germline segment, which might be a read error. The rearrangement links TRBV6-2 or TRBV6-3 to TRBJ2-2, with 8 bases identical to TRBD2. Per germline, CDR1 MNHEY and CDR2 SVGEGT. This CDR3 has 17 amino acids. The CDR3 sequence: CVSSYTTSGANTGELFF. CDR3 bases: TGTGTCAGCAGTTACACTACTAGCGGAGCTAACACCGGGGAGCTGTTTTTT.